The T cell receptor beta chain described here comes from a study of blood T cell repertoires in COVID-19. Researchers sorted participants into cohorts using their self-reported clinical history. Symptom resolution, clearance, or two negative PCRs marked donors in Cohort 3 as recovered. A few counts support this clone. Authors' methods: Estimated nucleated cell counts came from reference gene primer amplification. Measured with immunoSEQ multiplex PCR; TCRdb has only the in-frame clones, and not every one. V and J calls and clone size are those listed in that table; D and trimming were worked out from the DNA. The sample contains a few hundred thousand clones, 84% of which appear only once. This clonotype was sampled from a woman aged 40 to 49 who had recovered from COVID-19. Sequences were obtained from PBMCs or T cells enriched from blood (not recorded which).

CDR3 amino acids: CASSKARTGSATNEKLFF. Here the CDR3 DNA reads TGTGCCAGCAGCAAAGCTCGGACAGGTTCTGCAACTAATGAAAAACTGTTTTTT. This chain joins TRBV21-1 and TRBJ1-4; the table's D call, TRBD1, has no DNA check behind it. TRBV21-1 is assigned pseudogene status. This CDR3 has 18 residues.